This T cell receptor (beta chain) was found in a study of T cell responses to AZD1222 COVID-19 vaccine. Libraries were prepared by immunoSEQ multiplex PCR; TCRdb keeps only in-frame clonotypes and omits some of them. The table has approximately 200,000 clones, about 94% seen once. The V end lost 0 bases, the J end lost 10 bases, and 7 bases lay between the germline ends. This CDR3 region has 12 residues. CDR1 is MGHRA, CDR2 YSYEKL, per germline. The TCR originated in an adult in good health. The V call is TRBV4-1, the J call TRBJ2-1; no firm D call. Sequencing was performed on peripheral blood, taken on day 0 of AZD1222 vaccination. CDR3 bases: TGCGCCAGCAGCCAAGATGGGTGGGAGCAGTTCTTC. Amino acids: CASSQDGWEQFF.